Shown below are 4 T cell receptor beta chains from a single sample sequenced in a study of cytomegalovirus exposure and HLA in healthy donors. Primers: 60 Vbeta forward and 13 Jbeta reverse. The method was immunoSEQ multiplex PCR; TCRdb's version includes in-frame clones alone and lacks a portion of them. This repertoire shows roughly 170,000 clones, roughly 85% found once; its top ten account for about 1.5%. Sequenced material: PBMCs. Every receptor here comes from a male donor in good health and CMV-seronegative.

In its sample, this clone was seen a few times. The rearrangement uses TRBV10-3 and TRBJ2-2; D is possibly TRBD1 (6 bases). Trimming took 0 bases from V and 5 from J, leaving 16 bases between them. There are 17 residues in the CDR3. Germline V lookup: CDR1 ENHRY, CDR2 SYGVKD. The CDR3 protein is CAISESNPQGLTGELFF. CDR3 sequence (DNA): TGTGCCATCAGTGAGTCGAACCCACAGGGCTTAACCGGGGAGCTGTTTTTT.

The V call is TRBV11-2, the J call TRBJ2-1; perhaps TRBD2 as D (7 bases). The CDR3 extends over 16 amino acids. Germline V gene sequence: CDR1 SGHAT, CDR2 FQNNGV. V lost 6 bases to trimming and J lost 6 bases, with 21 bases between them. As DNA, the CDR3 is TGTGCCAGCAGGGCGATCGGGGGGCCTGCTCCCAATGAGCAGTTCTTC. Amino acid sequence: CASRAIGGPAPNEQFF.

The V call is TRBV5-1, the J call TRBJ1-2; D not certain. This CDR3 spans 14 amino acids. In germline, CDR1 is SGHRS, CDR2 YFSETQ. V lost 8 bases and J lost 4, with 18 bases in between. As DNA, the CDR3 is TGCGCCAGTAGACCCAGCGACCCCATCTATGGCTACACCTTC. Protein product: CASRPSDPIYGYTF.

This rearrangement joins TRBV5-1 to TRBJ1-6; 9 bases line up with TRBD1. The germline gives CDR1 SGHRS, CDR2 YFSETQ. This CDR3 spans 16 amino acids. The V and J ends lost 4 bases and 8 bases, in that order; junction bases with no gene match: 10. The CDR3 region is CASSAPGTGRDSPLHF. The CDR3 DNA reads as TGCGCCAGCAGCGCGCCCGGGACAGGGCGAGATTCACCCCTCCACTTT.